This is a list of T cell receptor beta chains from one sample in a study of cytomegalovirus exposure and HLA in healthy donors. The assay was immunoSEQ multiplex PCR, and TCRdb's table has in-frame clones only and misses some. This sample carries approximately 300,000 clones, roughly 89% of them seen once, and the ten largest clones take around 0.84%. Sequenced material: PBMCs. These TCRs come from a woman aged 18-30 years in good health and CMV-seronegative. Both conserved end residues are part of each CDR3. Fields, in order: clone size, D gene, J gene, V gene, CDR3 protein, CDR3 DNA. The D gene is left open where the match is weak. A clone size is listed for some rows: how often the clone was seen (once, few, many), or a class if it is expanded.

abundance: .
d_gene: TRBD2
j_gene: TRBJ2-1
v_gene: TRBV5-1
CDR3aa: CASSFGAWSREGDNNEQFF
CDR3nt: TGCGCCAGCAGCTTTGGGGCTTGGAGTCGGGAGGGGGATAACAATGAGCAGTTCTTC

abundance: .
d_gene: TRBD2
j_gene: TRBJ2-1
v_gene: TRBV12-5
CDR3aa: CASGSGTTNEQFF
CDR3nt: TGTGCTAGTGGTTCCGGGACTACCAATGAGCAGTTCTTC

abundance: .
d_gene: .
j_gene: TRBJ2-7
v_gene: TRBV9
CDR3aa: CASSASQGSYEQYF
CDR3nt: TGTGCCAGCAGCGCATCCCAGGGCTCCTACGAGCAGTACTTC

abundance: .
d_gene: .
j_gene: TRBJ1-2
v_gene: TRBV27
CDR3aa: CASSLRSGKSYGYTF
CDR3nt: TGTGCCAGCAGTTTGAGGTCAGGGAAAAGTTATGGCTACACCTTC

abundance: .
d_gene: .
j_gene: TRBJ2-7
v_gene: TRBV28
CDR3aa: CASRHRGTLNSYEQYF
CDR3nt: TGTGCCAGCCGACATCGTGGGACTCTGAACTCCTACGAGCAGTACTTC

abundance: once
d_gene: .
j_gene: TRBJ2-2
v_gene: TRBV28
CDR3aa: CASSPWTLETGELFF
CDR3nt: TGTGCCAGCAGTCCGTGGACACTTGAAACCGGGGAGCTGTTTTTT

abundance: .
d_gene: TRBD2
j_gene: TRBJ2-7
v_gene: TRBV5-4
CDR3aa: CASSPRGGLEADEQYF
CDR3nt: TGTGCCAGCAGCCCCCGAGGGGGACTAGAAGCCGACGAGCAGTACTTC

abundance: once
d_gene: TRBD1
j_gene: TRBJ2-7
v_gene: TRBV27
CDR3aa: CASSPIQGQRSYEQYF
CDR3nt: TGTGCCAGCAGTCCAATACAGGGACAGCGAAGCTACGAGCAGTACTTC

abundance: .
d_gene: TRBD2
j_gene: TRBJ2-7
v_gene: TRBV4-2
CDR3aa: CASSWGTSGSYEQYF
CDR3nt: TGTGCCAGCAGCTGGGGGACTAGCGGCTCCTACGAGCAGTACTTC

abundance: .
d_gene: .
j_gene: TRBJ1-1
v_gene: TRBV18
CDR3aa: CASFSQGNTEAFF
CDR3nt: TGTGCCAGCTTCTCACAGGGGAACACTGAAGCTTTCTTT

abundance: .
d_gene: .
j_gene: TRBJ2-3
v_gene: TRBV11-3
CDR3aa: CASSYEGGTDTQYF
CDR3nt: TGTGCCAGCAGCTACGAGGGGGGCACAGATACGCAGTATTTT

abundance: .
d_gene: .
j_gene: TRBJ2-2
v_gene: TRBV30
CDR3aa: CAWTSQGNTGELFF
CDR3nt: TGTGCCTGGACTTCACAGGGGAACACCGGGGAGCTGTTTTTT

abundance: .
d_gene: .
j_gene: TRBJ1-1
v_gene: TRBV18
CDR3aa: CASSPGHPLNTEAFF
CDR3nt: TGTGCCAGCTCACCGGGACACCCGTTGAACACTGAAGCTTTCTTT

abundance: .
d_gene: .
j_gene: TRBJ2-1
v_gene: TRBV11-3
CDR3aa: CASSLDLADEQFF
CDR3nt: TGTGCCAGCAGCTTAGATCTTGCGGATGAGCAGTTCTTC

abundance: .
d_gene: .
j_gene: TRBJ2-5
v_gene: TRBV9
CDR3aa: CASSPTGGLYQETQYF
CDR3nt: TGTGCCAGCAGCCCGACCGGGGGGCTATACCAAGAGACCCAGTACTTC

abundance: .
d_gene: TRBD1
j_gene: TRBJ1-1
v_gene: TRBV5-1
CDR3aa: CASSLGYRGGNTEAFF
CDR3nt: TGCGCCAGCAGCTTGGGTTACAGGGGAGGGAACACTGAAGCTTTCTTT

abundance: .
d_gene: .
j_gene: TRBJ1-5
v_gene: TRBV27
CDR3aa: CASSFGEGNQPQHF
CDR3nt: TGTGCCAGCAGTTTTGGGGAGGGCAATCAGCCCCAGCATTTT

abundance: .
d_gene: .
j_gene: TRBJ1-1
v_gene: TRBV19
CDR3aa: CASTTRAGKNTEAFF
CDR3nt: TGTGCCAGTACCACCCGGGCAGGGAAGAACACTGAAGCTTTCTTT

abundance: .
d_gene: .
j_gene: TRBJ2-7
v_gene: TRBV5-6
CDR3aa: CASSLRGRHYEQYF
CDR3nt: TGTGCCAGCAGCTTGAGGGGAAGGCACTACGAGCAGTACTTC

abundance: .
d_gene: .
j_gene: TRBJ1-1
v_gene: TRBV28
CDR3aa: CASSLRVNTEAFF
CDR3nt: TGTGCCAGCAGTCTCAGGGTGAACACTGAAGCTTTCTTT

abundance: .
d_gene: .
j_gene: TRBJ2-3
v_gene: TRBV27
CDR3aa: CASSLAGTDTQYF
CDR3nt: TGTGCCAGCAGTTTAGCGGGCACAGATACGCAGTATTTT

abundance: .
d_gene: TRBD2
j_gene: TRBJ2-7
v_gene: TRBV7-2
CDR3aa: CASSFSGRAREQYF
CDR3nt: TGTGCCAGCAGCTTTAGCGGGAGGGCACGTGAGCAGTACTTC

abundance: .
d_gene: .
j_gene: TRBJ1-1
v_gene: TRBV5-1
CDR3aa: CASSETGNTEAFF
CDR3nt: TGCGCCAGCAGCGAAACAGGGAACACTGAAGCTTTCTTT

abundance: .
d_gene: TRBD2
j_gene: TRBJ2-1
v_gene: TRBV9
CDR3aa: CASSLTSGYNEQFF
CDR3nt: TGTGCCAGCAGCCTGACTAGCGGCTACAATGAGCAGTTCTTC

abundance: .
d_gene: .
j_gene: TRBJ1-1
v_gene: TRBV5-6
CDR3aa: CASSWDTMNTEAFF
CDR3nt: TGTGCCAGCAGCTGGGACACCATGAACACTGAAGCTTTCTTT

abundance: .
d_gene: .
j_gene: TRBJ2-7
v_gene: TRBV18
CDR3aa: CASSRDRSRGDYEQYF
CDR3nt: TGTGCCAGCTCACGAGACAGGTCCCGAGGGGACTACGAGCAGTACTTC

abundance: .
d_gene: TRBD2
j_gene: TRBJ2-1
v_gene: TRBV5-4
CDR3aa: CASSGTSGIYNEQFF
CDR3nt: TGTGCCAGCAGCGGAACTAGCGGAATCTACAATGAGCAGTTCTTC

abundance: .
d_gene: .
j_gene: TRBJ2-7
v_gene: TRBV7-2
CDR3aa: CASSLIATFSYEQYF
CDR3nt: TGTGCCAGCAGCTTAATCGCTACCTTCTCCTACGAGCAGTACTTC

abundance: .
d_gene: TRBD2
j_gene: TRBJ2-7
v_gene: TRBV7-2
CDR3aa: CASSLAQGLAGLPAF
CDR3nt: TGTGCCAGCAGCTTAGCGCAGGGACTAGCGGGCCTCCCCGCCTTC

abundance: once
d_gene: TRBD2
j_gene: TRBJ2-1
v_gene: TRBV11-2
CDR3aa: CASSSGTSGAEYNEQFF
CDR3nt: TGTGCCAGCAGCAGCGGCACTAGCGGAGCGGAGTACAATGAGCAGTTCTTC

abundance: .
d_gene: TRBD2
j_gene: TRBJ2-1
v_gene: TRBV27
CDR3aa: CASSPGLAAYNEQFF
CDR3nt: TGTGCCAGCAGTCCTGGACTAGCGGCCTACAATGAGCAGTTCTTC

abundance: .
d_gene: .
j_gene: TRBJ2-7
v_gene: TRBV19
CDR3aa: CASSMTQGGTYEQYF
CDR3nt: TGTGCCAGTAGTATGACCCAAGGGGGAACCTACGAGCAGTACTTC

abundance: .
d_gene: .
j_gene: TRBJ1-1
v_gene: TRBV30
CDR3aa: CAWSVGGNTEAFF
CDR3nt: TGTGCCTGGAGTGTAGGCGGAAACACTGAAGCTTTCTTT

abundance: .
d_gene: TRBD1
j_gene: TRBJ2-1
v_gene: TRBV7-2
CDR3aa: CASSPTGYNEQFF
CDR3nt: TGTGCCAGCAGCCCGACAGGGTACAATGAGCAGTTCTTC

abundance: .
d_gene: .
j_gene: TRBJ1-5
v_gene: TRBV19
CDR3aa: CATWEGLLGNSNQPQHF
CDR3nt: TGTGCCACCTGGGAGGGGCTCCTCGGGAATAGCAATCAGCCCCAGCATTTT

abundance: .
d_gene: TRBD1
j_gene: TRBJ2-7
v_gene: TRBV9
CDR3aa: CASSVPTGGREEQYF
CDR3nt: TGTGCCAGCAGCGTTCCCACAGGGGGACGTGAGGAGCAGTACTTC

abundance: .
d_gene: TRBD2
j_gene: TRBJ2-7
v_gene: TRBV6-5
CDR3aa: CASSYSLAGISYEQYF
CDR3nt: TGTGCCAGCAGTTACTCGTTAGCGGGAATATCCTACGAGCAGTACTTC

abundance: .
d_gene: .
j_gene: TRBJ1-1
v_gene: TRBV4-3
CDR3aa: CASSQDRGGSEAFF
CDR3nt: TGCGCCAGCAGCCAAGATCGCGGAGGGTCTGAAGCTTTCTTT

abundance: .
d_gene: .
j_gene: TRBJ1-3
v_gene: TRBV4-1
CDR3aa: CASSQDRHSGNTIYF
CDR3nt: TGCGCCAGCAGCCAAGACAGACACTCTGGAAACACCATATATTTT

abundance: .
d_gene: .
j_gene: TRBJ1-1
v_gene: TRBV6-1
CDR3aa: CASPARDGTEAFF
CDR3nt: TGTGCCAGCCCCGCGAGGGATGGGACTGAAGCTTTCTTT

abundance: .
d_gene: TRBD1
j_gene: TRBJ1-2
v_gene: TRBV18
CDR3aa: CASSPTPGTDPVSNYGYTF
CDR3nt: TGTGCCAGCTCACCAACCCCCGGGACAGATCCTGTATCTAACTATGGCTACACCTTC

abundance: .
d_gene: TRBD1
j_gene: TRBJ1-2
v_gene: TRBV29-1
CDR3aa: CSVTPGQGYGYTF
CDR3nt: TGCAGCGTGACCCCGGGACAGGGGTATGGCTACACCTTC

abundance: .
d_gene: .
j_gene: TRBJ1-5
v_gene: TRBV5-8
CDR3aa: CASSLLGRYNQPQHF
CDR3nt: TGTGCCAGCAGCTTGTTGGGCAGGTACAATCAGCCCCAGCATTTT

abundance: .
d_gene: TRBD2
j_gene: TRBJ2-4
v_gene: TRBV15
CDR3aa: CATTREGRENIQYF
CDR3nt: TGTGCCACCACGCGGGAGGGCCGGGAAAACATTCAGTACTTC

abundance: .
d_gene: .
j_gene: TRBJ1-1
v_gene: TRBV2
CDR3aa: CASAKDTANTEAFF
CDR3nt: TGTGCCAGCGCAAAAGACACCGCGAACACTGAAGCTTTCTTT

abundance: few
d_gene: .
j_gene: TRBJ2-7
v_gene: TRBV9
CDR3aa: CASSPAGISYEQYF
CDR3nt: TGTGCCAGCAGCCCAGCAGGGATCTCCTACGAGCAGTACTTC

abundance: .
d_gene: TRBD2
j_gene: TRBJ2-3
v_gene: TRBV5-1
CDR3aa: CASSPSGLAGGLRFF
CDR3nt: TGCGCCAGCAGCCCGTCGGGACTAGCGGGAGGCCTCCGGTTTTTC

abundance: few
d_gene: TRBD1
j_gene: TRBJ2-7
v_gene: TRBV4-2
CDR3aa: CASSQDLGTGDYEQYF
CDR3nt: TGTGCCAGCAGCCAAGATCTGGGGACAGGAGACTACGAGCAGTACTTC

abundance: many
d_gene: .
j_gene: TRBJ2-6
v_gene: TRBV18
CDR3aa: CASSPISAGQISGANVLTF
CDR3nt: TGTGCCAGCTCACCAATTTCGGCGGGACAGATCTCTGGGGCCAACGTCCTGACTTTC

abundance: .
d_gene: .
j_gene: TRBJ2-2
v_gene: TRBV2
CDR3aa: CASKRGEGTGELFF
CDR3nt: TGTGCCAGCAAGAGGGGGGAGGGCACCGGGGAGCTGTTTTTT

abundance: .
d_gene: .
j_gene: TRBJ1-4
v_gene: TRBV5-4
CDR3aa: CASSWGEGEKLFF
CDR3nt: TGTGCCAGCAGCTGGGGGGAAGGGGAAAAACTGTTTTTT

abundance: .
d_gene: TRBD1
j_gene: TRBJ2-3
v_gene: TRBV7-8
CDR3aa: CASSPRGLLDRGTDTQYF
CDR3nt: TGTGCCAGCAGCCCAAGGGGTTTGTTGGACAGGGGCACAGATACGCAGTATTTT

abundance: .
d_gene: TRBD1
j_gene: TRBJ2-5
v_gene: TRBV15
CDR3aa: CATSGGQGGRETQYF
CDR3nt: TGTGCCACCAGCGGAGGACAGGGTGGGCGGGAGACCCAGTACTTC

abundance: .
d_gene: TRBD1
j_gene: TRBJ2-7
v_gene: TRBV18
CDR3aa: CASSRQGAQTYEQYF
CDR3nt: TGTGCCAGCTCACGACAGGGGGCGCAGACCTACGAGCAGTACTTC

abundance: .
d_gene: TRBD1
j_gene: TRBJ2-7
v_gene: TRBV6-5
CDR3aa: CASSTTGAQYF
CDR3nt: TGTGCCAGCAGTACCACAGGGGCCCAGTACTTC